This T cell receptor (beta chain) was identified in a study of blood T cells in healthy people across ages. About this clonotype itself: Its specificity is not known.

Next came a second PCR, run for 7 to 11 cycles, which used a sample-barcoded 5' primer along with a J-beta primer mix. Unique molecular identifiers of 12 random nucleotides labeled each cDNA. TCRdb processed the 5' RACE reads anew with MiXCR; each CDR3 protein has one entry. This sample carries around 900,000 distinct CDR3 sequences, roughly 51% of them seen once, and the ten largest clones take about 20%. Researchers isolated at least 6 million PBMCs per sample. General observations from the study: Unsorted PBMC material precluded a definitive naive versus antigen-experienced comparison. Changes seen in expanded clonotypes were possibly confounded by donor CMV status left unknown.

CDR3 length equals 16 residues. Germline V gene lookup returns CDR1 ENHRY and CDR2 SYGVKD. V lost 0 bases to trimming and J lost 1 base, with 12 bases between them. The sequenced material came from blood. The V and J genes are TRBV10-3 and TRBJ2-5; D possibly corresponds to TRBD1 (5 bases). The sequence was obtained from a woman aged 55-75 years in good health. CDR3 in amino acids: CAISESGRAAQETQYF. Written as DNA, the CDR3 is TGTGCCATCAGTGAGTCGGGCAGGGCGGCCCAAGAGACCCAGTACTTC.